This T cell receptor beta chain emerged from a study of T cell repertoires in cytomegalovirus infection. Overall study: Recently identified HLA-C-restricted CMV epitopes were used, and well-studied HLA-B-restricted CMV epitopes were used as well. CMV infection plus the matching HLA type was flagged by public TCR beta signatures.

This clonotype came up a few times. Its antigen is not known. CDR3 length equals 13 residues. Trimming cost V 4 bases and J 8 bases, with 14 bases left between them. Per the germline V gene, CDR1 is MGHRA and CDR2 is YSYEKL. TCRdb independently ran MiXCR on the reads; one entry per CDR3 protein. The sample contains about 700,000 distinct CDR3 sequences, approximately 33% of which appear only once. Whole-study results and caveats: Ex vivo, HLA-C-restricted CMV-specific TCR beta clonotypes prevailed over the rest of the response.

J is TRBJ1-1 and V is TRBV4-1; no clear D gene. The TCR originated in a human donor in good health (CMV status not recorded). Some clones in this sample may be carry-over from other donors' samples. This specimen was cultured PBMCs, taken from culture after CMV antigen stimulation. The CDR3 is CASSPRGTQEAFF. CDR3 nucleotide sequence: TGCGCCAGCAGCCCACGAGGTACTCAGGAAGCTTTCTTT.